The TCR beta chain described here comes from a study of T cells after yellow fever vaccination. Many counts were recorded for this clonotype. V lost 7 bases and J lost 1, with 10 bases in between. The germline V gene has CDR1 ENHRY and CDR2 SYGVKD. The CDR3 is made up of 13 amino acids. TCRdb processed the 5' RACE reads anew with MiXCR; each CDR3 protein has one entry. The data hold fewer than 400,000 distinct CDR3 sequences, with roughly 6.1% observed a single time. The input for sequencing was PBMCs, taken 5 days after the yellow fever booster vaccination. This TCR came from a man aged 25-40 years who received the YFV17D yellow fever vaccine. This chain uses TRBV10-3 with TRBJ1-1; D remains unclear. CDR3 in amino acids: CAINIDTNTEAFF. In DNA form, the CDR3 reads TGTGCCATCAACATAGACACGAACACTGAAGCTTTCTTT.